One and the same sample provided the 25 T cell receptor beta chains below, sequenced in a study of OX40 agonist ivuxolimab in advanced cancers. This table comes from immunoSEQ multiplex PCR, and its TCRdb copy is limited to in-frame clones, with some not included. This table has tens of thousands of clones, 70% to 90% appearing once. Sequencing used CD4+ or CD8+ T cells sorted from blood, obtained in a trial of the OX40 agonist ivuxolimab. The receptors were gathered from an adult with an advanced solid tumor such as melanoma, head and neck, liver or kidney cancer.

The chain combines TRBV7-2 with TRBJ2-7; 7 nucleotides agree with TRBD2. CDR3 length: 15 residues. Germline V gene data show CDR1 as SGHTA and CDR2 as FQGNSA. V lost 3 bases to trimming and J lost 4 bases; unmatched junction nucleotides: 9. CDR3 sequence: CASSFGVGGLYEQYF. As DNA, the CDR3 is TGTGCCAGCAGCTTTGGGGTCGGGGGGTTATACGAGCAGTACTTC.

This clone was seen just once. Written as DNA, the CDR3 is TGTGCCACCAGCAGACTCCCTACCGGGACAGTTAATGAAAAACTGTTTTTT. The encoded protein is CATSRLPTGTVNEKLFF. The chain uses TRBV15 and TRBJ1-4; 7 nucleotides line up with TRBD1. The CDR3 has 17 residues. Germline trimming cut 2 bases from V and 4 bases from J; bases unmatched to any gene: 10. The germline V gene has CDR1 LNHNV and CDR2 YYDKDF (reference sequence).

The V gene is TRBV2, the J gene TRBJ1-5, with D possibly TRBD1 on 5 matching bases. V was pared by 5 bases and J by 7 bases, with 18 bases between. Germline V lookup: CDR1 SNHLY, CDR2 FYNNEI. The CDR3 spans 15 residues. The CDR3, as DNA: TGTGCCAGCAGTTCTGGCATGGGGGAACGACAGCCCCAGCATTTT. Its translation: CASSSGMGERQPQHF.

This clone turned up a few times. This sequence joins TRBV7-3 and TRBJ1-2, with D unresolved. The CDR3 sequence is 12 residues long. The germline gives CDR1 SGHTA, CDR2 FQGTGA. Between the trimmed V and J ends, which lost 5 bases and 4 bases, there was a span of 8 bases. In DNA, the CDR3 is TGTGCCAGCAGCCCCGACGGCTATGGCTACACCTTC. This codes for CASSPDGYGYTF.

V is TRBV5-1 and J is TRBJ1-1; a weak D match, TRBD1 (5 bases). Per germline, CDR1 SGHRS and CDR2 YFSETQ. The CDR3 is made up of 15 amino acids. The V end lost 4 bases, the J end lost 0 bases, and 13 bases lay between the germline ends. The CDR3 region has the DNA TGCGCCAGCAGCAACCGACAGTCAATGAACACTGAAGCTTTCTTT. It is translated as CASSNRQSMNTEAFF.

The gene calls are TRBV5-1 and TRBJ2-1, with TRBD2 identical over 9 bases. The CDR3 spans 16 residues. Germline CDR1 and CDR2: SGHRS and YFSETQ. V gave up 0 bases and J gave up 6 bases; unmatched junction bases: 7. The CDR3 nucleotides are TGCGCCAGCAGCTTGGTCAGTAGCGGGGGCCGCAATGAGCAGTTCTTC. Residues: CASSLVSSGGRNEQFF.

In DNA, the CDR3 is TGTGCCAGCAGCTTAGGAGGGGCAGATACGCAGTATTTT. Residues: CASSLGGADTQYF. This chain links TRBV2 with TRBJ2-3, with TRBD2 as a possible D gene (6 bases). Trimming removed 6 bases at V and 4 bases at J, with 11 bases between. Germline V gene data show CDR1 as SNHLY and CDR2 as FYNNEI. The CDR3 runs 13 residues.

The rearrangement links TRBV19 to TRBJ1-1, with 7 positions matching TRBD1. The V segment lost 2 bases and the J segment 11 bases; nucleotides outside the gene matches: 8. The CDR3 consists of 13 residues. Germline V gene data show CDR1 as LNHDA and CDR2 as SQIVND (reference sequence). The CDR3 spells CASSIISTGRAFF. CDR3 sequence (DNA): TGTGCCAGTAGTATAATATCGACAGGGAGGGCTTTCTTT.

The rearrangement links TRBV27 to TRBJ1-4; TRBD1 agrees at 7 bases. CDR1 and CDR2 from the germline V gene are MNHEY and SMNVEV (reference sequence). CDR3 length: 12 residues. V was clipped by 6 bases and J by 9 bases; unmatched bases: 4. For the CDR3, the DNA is TGTGCCAGCAGCCCAGGGGGGAAAAAACTGTTTTTT. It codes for CASSPGGKKLFF. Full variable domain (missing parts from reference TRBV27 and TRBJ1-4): EAQVTQNPRYLITVTGKKLTVTCSQNMNHEYMSWYRQDPGLGLRQIYYSMNVEVTDKGDVPEGYKVSRKEKRNFPLILESPSPNQTSLYFCASSPGGKKLFFGSGTQLSVL.

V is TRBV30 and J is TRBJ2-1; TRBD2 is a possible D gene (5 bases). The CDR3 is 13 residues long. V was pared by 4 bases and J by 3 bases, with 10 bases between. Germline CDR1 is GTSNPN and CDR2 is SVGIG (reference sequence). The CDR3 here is CAWMDGGYNEQFF. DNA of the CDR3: TGTGCCTGGATGGATGGAGGCTACAATGAGCAGTTCTTC.

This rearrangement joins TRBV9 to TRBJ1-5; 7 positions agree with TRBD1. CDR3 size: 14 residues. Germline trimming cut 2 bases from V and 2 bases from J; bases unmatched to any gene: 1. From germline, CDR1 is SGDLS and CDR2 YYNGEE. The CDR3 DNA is TGTGCCAGCAGCGTCGGGACAGGCAATCAGCCCCAGCATTTT. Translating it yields CASSVGTGNQPQHF.

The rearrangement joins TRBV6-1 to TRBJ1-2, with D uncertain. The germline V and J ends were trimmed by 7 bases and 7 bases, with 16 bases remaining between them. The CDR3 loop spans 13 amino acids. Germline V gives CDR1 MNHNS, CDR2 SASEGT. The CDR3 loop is CASKKGADGGYTF. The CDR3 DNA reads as TGTGCCAGCAAAAAGGGAGCCGACGGTGGCTACACCTTC.

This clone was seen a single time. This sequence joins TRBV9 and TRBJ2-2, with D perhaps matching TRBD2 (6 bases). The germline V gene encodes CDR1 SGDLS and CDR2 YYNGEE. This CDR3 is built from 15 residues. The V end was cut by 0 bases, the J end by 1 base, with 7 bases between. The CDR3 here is CASSVDGGNTGELFF. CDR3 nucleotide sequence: TGTGCCAGCAGCGTAGACGGGGGGAACACCGGGGAGCTGTTTTTT.

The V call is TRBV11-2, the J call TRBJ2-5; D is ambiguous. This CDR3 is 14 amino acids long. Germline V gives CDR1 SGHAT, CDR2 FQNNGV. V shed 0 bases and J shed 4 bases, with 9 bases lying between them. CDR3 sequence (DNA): TGTGCCAGCAGCTTAGATAAGGGTGTAGAGACCCAGTACTTC. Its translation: CASSLDKGVETQYF. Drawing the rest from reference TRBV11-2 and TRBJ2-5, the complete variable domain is EAGVAQSPRYKIIEKRQSVAFWCNPISGHATLYWYQQILGQGPKLLIQFQNNGVVDDSQLPKDRFSAERLKGVDSTLKIQPAKLEDSAVYLCASSLDKGVETQYFGPGTRLLVL.

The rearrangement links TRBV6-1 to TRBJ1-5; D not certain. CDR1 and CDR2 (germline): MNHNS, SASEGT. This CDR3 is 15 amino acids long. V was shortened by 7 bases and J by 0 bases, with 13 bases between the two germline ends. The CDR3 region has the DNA TGTGCCAGCAAGGCAGGCATTTATAGCAATCAGCCCCAGCATTTT. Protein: CASKAGIYSNQPQHF.

CDR3 amino acids: CASSVGQGGNYGYTF. DNA for the CDR3: TGTGCCAGCAGCGTAGGACAGGGAGGTAACTATGGCTACACCTTC. This rearrangement joins TRBV9 to TRBJ1-2; 7 nucleotides agree with TRBD1. Per the germline V gene, CDR1 is SGDLS and CDR2 is YYNGEE. V trimming: 0 bases; J trimming: 1 base; junction bases outside the gene matches: 3. CDR3 length: 15 residues.

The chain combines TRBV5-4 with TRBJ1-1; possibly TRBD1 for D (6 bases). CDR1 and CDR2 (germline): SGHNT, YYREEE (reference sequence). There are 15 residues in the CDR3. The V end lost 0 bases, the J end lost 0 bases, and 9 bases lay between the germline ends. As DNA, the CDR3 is TGTGCCAGCAGCTTGGCTGGGACACTGAACACTGAAGCTTTCTTT. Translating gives CASSLAGTLNTEAFF.

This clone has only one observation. CDR3 region: CASSLAGPMNTEAFF. The CDR3, as DNA: TGTGCCAGCAGCTTAGCGGGCCCCATGAACACTGAAGCTTTCTTT. The genes are TRBV11-2 and TRBJ1-1; D uncertain. The V end was cut by 1 base, the J end by 0 bases, with 9 bases between. The germline gives CDR1 SGHAT, CDR2 FQNNGV. The CDR3 spans 15 residues. Combining the CDR3 with reference TRBV11-2 and TRBJ1-1 gives the whole variable domain EAGVAQSPRYKIIEKRQSVAFWCNPISGHATLYWYQQILGQGPKLLIQFQNNGVVDDSQLPKDRFSAERLKGVDSTLKIQPAKLEDSAVYLCASSLAGPMNTEAFFGQGTRLTVV.

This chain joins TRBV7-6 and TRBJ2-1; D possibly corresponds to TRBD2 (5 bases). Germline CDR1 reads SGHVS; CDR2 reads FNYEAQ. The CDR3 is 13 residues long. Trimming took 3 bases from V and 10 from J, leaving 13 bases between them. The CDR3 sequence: CASSFQSRGEQFF. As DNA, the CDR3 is TGTGCCAGCAGCTTCCAGTCCCGGGGAGAGCAGTTCTTC.

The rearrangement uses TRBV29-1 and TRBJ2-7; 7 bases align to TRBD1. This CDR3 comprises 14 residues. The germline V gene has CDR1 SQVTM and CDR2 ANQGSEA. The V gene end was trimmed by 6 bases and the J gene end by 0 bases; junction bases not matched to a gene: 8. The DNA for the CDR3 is TGCAGCGTCATCCAGGGGGTGAGCTCCTACGAGCAGTACTTC. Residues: CSVIQGVSSYEQYF.

For the CDR3, the DNA is TGTGCCAGCAGCCCGTCCCCCGGGATTGGCTACACCTTC. It is translated as CASSPSPGIGYTF. This chain connects TRBV7-8 to TRBJ1-2, with D unclear. Germline V gives CDR1 SGHVS, CDR2 FQNEAQ. The V end was cut by 5 bases, the J end by 7 bases, with 14 bases between. This CDR3 is 13 amino acids long.

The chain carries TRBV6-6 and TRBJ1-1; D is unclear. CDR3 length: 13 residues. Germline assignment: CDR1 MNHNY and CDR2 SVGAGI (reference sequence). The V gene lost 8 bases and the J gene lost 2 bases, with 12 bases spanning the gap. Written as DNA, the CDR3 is TGTGCCAGCTTTCGACAAACAAACACTGAAGCTTTCTTT. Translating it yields CASFRQTNTEAFF.

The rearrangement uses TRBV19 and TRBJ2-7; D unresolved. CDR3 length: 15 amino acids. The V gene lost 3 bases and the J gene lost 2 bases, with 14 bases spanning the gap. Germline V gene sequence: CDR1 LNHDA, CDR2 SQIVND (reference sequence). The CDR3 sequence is CASSIRQAPPYEQYF. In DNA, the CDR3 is TGTGCCAGTAGTATTAGGCAGGCTCCCCCCTACGAGCAGTACTTC.

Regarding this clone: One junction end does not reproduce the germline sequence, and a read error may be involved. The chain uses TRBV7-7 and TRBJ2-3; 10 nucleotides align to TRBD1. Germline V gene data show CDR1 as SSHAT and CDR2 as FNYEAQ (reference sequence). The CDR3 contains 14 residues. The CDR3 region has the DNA TGTGCTAGCAGCCCGACAGGGGGCGCTGATACGCAGTATTTT. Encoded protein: CASSPTGGADTQYF. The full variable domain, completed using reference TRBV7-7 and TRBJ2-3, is GAGVSQSPRYKVTKRGQDVTLRCDPISSHATLYWYQQALGQGPEFLTYFNYEAQPDKSGLPSDRFSAERPEGSISTLTIQRTEQRDSAMYRCASSPTGGADTQYFGPGTRLTVL.

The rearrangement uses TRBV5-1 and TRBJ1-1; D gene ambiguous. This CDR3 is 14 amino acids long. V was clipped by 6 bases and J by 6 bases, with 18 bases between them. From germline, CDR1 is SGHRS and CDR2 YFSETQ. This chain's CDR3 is CASTLHNLGAEAFF. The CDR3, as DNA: TGCGCCAGCACCCTGCATAACCTCGGCGCTGAAGCTTTCTTT.